This T cell receptor (beta chain) was profiled in a study of T cells in Graves' hyperthyroidism and ophthalmopathy. Study-level points and caveats: Researchers report that a 13 V-J model separated ophthalmopathy from stable hyperthyroidism.

Germline V gene lookup returns CDR1 LNHDA and CDR2 SQIVND (reference sequence). Deletions cut 6 bases from V and 8 bases from J, with 16 bases between. CDR3 size: 14 residues. For this clonotype: Antigen specificity is unknown.

Orbital computed tomography, thyroid ultrasound, serum thyroxine and TRAb, and clinical symptoms together informed the diagnoses. The investigators amplified TCR beta CDR3 regions from RNA transcripts. The HTBI primer set drove a first-round RT-PCR of the TCR CDR3. TCRdb reprocessed the multiplex PCR reads via MiXCR and lists one record per CDR3 protein. Of a few hundred thousand distinct CDR3 sequences listed, about 15% were seen once; the top ten hold approximately 7.4%. This receptor was identified in a woman aged 25 to 39 with Graves' hyperthyroidism. Sequenced input: blood. The V and J genes are TRBV19 and TRBJ2-2, with D maybe TRBD2 (5 bases). CDR3: CASRPKGVTGELFF. As DNA, the CDR3 is TGTGCCAGTAGGCCAAAGGGAGTTACTGGGGAGCTGTTTTTT.